Below are 16 T cell receptor beta chains sequenced from a single sample in a study of blood T cell repertoires in COVID-19. Method: immunoSEQ multiplex PCR; TCRdb's copy keeps in-frame clones and lacks some. This table holds about 360,000 clones, approximately 88% found once. The sequenced material came from PBMCs or T cells enriched from blood (not recorded which). These receptors came from a woman aged 40 to 50 with acute COVID-19.

DNA of the CDR3: TGTGCCAGCAGCCCGACAGGGGGGGACAATGAGCAGTTCTTC. It is translated as CASSPTGGDNEQFF. This rearrangement joins TRBV5-6 to TRBJ2-1, with 9 bases fitting TRBD1. This CDR3 comprises 14 residues. J gave up 5 bases and V 4 bases, and 4 bases lay outside the gene matches. Per germline, CDR1 SGHDT and CDR2 YYEEEE.

The rearrangement uses TRBV19 and TRBJ2-7; 7 bases agree with TRBD1. The CDR3 covers 13 residues. With V trimmed by 6 bases and J by 9 bases, 11 bases remained unmatched. Germline lookup yields CDR1 LNHDA and CDR2 SQIVND (reference sequence). The CDR3 sequence is CASSDYRGLRQYF. CDR3 bases: TGTGCCAGTAGCGACTACAGGGGTCTACGGCAGTACTTC.

This clone was seen just once. The chain carries TRBV4-1 and TRBJ2-2, with D uncertain. The CDR3 contains 12 residues. The ends were cut back, 4 bases at V and 6 bases at J, with 6 bases in the middle. The germline gives CDR1 MGHRA, CDR2 YSYEKL. The CDR3 bases are TGCGCCAGCAGCCCTTTGTCCGGGGAGCTGTTTTTT. Its protein product is CASSPLSGELFF.

Notes on this clone: The junction departs from germline at one end; a sequencing error may be responsible. V gene TRBV7-9 combines with J gene TRBJ2-1; 9 positions match TRBD1. In germline, CDR1 is SEHNR, CDR2 FQNEAQ (reference sequence). The CDR3 is made up of 14 amino acids. In DNA, the CDR3 is TGTGCCAGCAGCCCAAACTCGGGACAGGGATCGGAGCTCTTC. Its protein is CASSPNSGQGSELF. The full variable domain, rest sourced from reference TRBV7-9 and TRBJ2-1, is DTGVSQNPRHKITKRGQNVTFRCDPISEHNRLYWYRQTLGQGPEFLTYFQNEAQLEKSRLLSDRFSAERPKGSFSTLEIQRTEQGDSAMYLCASSPNSGQGSELFGPGTRLTVL.

CDR3 loop: CASSLVGRPLHF. The DNA of the CDR3 is TGTGCCAGCAGCTTAGTTGGGAGACCCCTCCACTTT. The chain carries TRBV7-9 and TRBJ1-6; D ambiguous. This CDR3 has 12 amino acids. The germline V gene encodes CDR1 SEHNR and CDR2 FQNEAQ (reference sequence). Deletions cut 1 base from V and 12 bases from J, with 7 bases between.

The rearrangement uses TRBV30 and TRBJ2-4; TRBD2 aligns across 8 bases. The V gene end was trimmed by 0 bases and the J gene end by 0 bases; junction bases not matched to a gene: 10. This CDR3 region has 18 residues. Germline-derived CDR1 and CDR2 are GTSNPN and SVGIG (reference sequence). CDR3 DNA: TGTGCCTGGAGTGTACGAGCGGGGGTTACTATAGCCAAAAACATTCAGTACTTC. This gives the protein CAWSVRAGVTIAKNIQYF.

This chain's CDR3 is CASSQGVGSETEAFF. CDR3 bases: TGTGCCAGCAGCCAAGGAGTAGGTTCGGAGACTGAAGCTTTCTTT. The chain combines TRBV3-1 (or the pseudogene TRBV3-2) with TRBJ1-1; D uncertain. V lost 1 base and J lost 5, with 14 bases in between. The CDR3 consists of 15 residues. The V gene's germline CDR1 is LGHDT and CDR2 YNNKEL (reference sequence).

This clone was seen just once. V is TRBV30 and J is TRBJ1-1; D gene unclear. The CDR3 has 15 residues. Trimming shortened V by 3 bases and J by 0 bases, and 14 bases separated the two germline ends. Germline CDR1 is GTSNPN and CDR2 is SVGIG (reference sequence). The CDR3 region is CAWRLEGVVNTEAFF. Written as DNA, the CDR3 is TGTGCCTGGAGGCTCGAAGGAGTTGTGAACACTGAAGCTTTCTTT.

The chain joins TRBV12-3 or TRBV12-4 to TRBJ1-1; no definite D call. The V gene lost 5 bases and the J gene lost 5 bases, with 9 bases spanning the gap. The CDR3 runs 12 residues. Written as DNA, the CDR3 is TGTGCCAGCAGTGACACTTCGACTGAAGCTTTCTTT. Translating it yields CASSDTSTEAFF.

The J gene is TRBJ1-2, the V gene TRBV6-5; no clear D. Trimming removed 11 bases at V and 0 bases at J, with 13 bases between. This CDR3 spans 13 amino acids. Germline V gives CDR1 MNHEY, CDR2 SVGAGI. CDR3 DNA: TGTGCCGTATCGAGCGAATCTAACTATGGCTACACCTTC. Its protein is CAVSSESNYGYTF.

The chain joins TRBV18 to TRBJ1-6; 7 nucleotides agree with TRBD1. The CDR3 loop spans 15 amino acids. Germline CDR1 and CDR2: KGHSH and LQKENI. Unmatched junction bases numbered 5, after V lost 1 base and J lost 8 bases. The DNA of the CDR3 is TGTGCCAGCTCACCACAGGGGGCTCGTCATTCACCCCTCCACTTT. Its protein product is CASSPQGARHSPLHF.

The J gene is TRBJ2-1, the V gene TRBV9; 7 bases map to TRBD2. Germline values: CDR1 SGDLS, CDR2 YYNGEE. Trimming at V came to 0 bases and at J to 8 bases, leaving 8 bases not matched to a gene. This CDR3 is 15 amino acids long. CDR3 in DNA: TGTGCCAGCAGCGTAGAGGTCGGGGGGTGGTATGAGCAGTTCTTC. Amino acid sequence: CASSVEVGGWYEQFF.

V and J are TRBV5-4 and TRBJ2-1, with 10 positions matching TRBD1. Germline V CDR1 and CDR2: SGHNT, YYREEE (reference sequence). The CDR3 totals 16 residues. J lost 6 bases, V lost 2 bases, and 8 bases had no gene match. The CDR3 coding sequence is TGTGCCAGCAGCTTAGGAGGGACAGGGGCACTCAATGAGCAGTTCTTC. Its translation: CASSLGGTGALNEQFF.

This chain uses TRBV11-2 with TRBJ1-4; tentative D call: TRBD1 (6 bases). The CDR3 has 15 amino acids. The V gene lost 3 bases and the J gene lost 5 bases, with 13 bases spanning the gap. Germline CDR1 reads SGHAT; CDR2 reads FQNNGV. The CDR3 sequence: CASSFRGQTNEKLFF. CDR3 sequence (DNA): TGTGCCAGCAGCTTTCGCGGACAGACCAATGAAAAACTGTTTTTT.

V gene TRBV7-8 combines with J gene TRBJ1-6; 10 bases align to TRBD1. There are 13 residues in the CDR3. With 10 bases clipped from V and 7 bases from J, the junction kept 4 bases outside the gene matches. CDR1 is SGHVS and CDR2 is FQNEAQ in the germline V gene. CDR3 loop: CATTGQGNSPLHF. CDR3 nucleotide sequence: TGTGCCACCACGGGACAGGGGAATTCACCCCTCCACTTT.

The V call is TRBV11-2, the J call TRBJ2-7, with 11 bases that match TRBD1. The CDR3 is 14 residues long. Germline CDR1 and CDR2: SGHAT and FQNNGV. J was trimmed by 4 bases and V by 4 bases; bases with no gene match: 3. The CDR3 spells CASSSGTGGYEQYF. DNA for the CDR3: TGTGCCAGCAGCTCCGGGACAGGGGGTTACGAGCAGTACTTC. Looking up the rest from reference TRBV11-2 and TRBJ2-7 gives the full variable domain: EAGVAQSPRYKIIEKRQSVAFWCNPISGHATLYWYQQILGQGPKLLIQFQNNGVVDDSQLPKDRFSAERLKGVDSTLKIQPAKLEDSAVYLCASSSGTGGYEQYFGPGTRLTVT.